These 3 T cell receptor beta chains came from one sample sequenced in a study of patients and donors after allogeneic stem cell transplantation. TCRdb redid the calling of the RT-PCR reads with MiXCR, one entry per CDR3 protein. The sample yields about 200,000 distinct CDR3 sequences, more than 35% seen once. Material for sequencing was blood, either unsorted or a sorted T cell fraction (not recorded which). All receptors come from a human donor who was either an allogeneic HSCT recipient or a stem cell or donor lymphocyte infusion donor (not recorded which). It is not recorded whose cells these are; they may come from a transplant donor.

V gene TRBV3-1 combines with J gene TRBJ2-1; unclear D gene. The CDR3 contains 14 residues. V gave up 1 base and J gave up 9 bases, with 13 bases separating them. Germline CDR1 LGHDT, CDR2 YNNKEL (reference sequence). The CDR3 bases are TGTGCCAGCAGCCAAGGGCAGCTCCCGGGTGAGCAGTTCTTC. Encoded protein: CASSQGQLPGEQFF.

This clonotype was found a few times. CDR3 DNA sequence: TGTGCCAGTAGTATTTTTCGTCAGGGCAATCAGCCCCAGCATTTT. Translated: CASSIFRQGNQPQHF. The gene calls are TRBV19 and TRBJ1-5, with D uncertain. V dropped 3 bases and J dropped 2 bases, with 11 bases sitting between them. The CDR3 extends over 15 amino acids. The germline gives CDR1 LNHDA, CDR2 SQIVND (reference sequence).

This clonotype occurred a few times. The V gene is TRBV7-2, the J gene TRBJ1-3; D may be TRBD1 (5 bases). Looked up from germline, CDR1 is SGHTA and CDR2 is FQGNSA. V lost 1 base to trimming and J lost 0 bases, with 19 bases between them. CDR3 length equals 19 residues. In nucleotides, the CDR3 is TGTGCCAGCAGCTTAGTAGGAGGCAGGGAGATTTACTCTGGAAACACCATATATTTT. Its protein is CASSLVGGREIYSGNTIYF.